The sequence of this T cell receptor (beta chain) was determined in a study of PD-1 blockade in classical Hodgkin lymphoma. All trial patients relapsed after autologous stem cell transplantation. Study-wide points: There remain no defined causes for the repertoire differences, which possibly reflect disease activity or prior therapy. Patients were excluded if nivolumab began under 1 year after ASCT (the autologous transplant). Newly diagnosed patients were said to have less baseline TCR diversity than healthy donors did.

Points on this clone: Its matching antigen is unknown.

This CDR3 region has 15 residues. Germline V gives CDR1 KGHSH, CDR2 LQKENI. V lost 5 bases and J 1 base, leaving 14 bases between the germline ends. Profiled with immunoSEQ multiplex PCR; TCRdb holds only in-frame clones, not every one. The sample holds approximately 25,000 clones, under 90% seen once. This TCR came from a human donor with classical Hodgkin lymphoma. The rearrangement joins TRBV18 to TRBJ1-1; tentative D call: TRBD1 (5 bases). Material: peripheral blood mononuclear cells (PBMCs), obtained before the second cycle of nivolumab. CDR3 nucleotide sequence: TGTGCCAGCTCAGCGGGGACGGGGGGGAACACTGAAGCTTTCTTT. Protein: CASSAGTGGNTEAFF.